The 28 T cell receptor beta chains presented below share a single source sample, sequenced in a study of shared clonotypes between healthy human individuals. Repertoires were generated with immunoSEQ multiplex PCR, while TCRdb's copy carries only in-frame clones and drops some. Of approximately 2,300,000 clones listed, 92% are singletons. Material: naive CD4+ T cells from PBMCs. The subset here: CD45RA+ positively selected. Receptors were obtained from a man in his late teens or twenties in good health. Some clones in this sample may be carry-over from other donors' samples.

The rearrangement links TRBV15 to TRBJ1-4, with D uncertain. This CDR3 contains 15 residues. Trimming removed 0 bases at V and 8 bases at J, with 13 bases between. Germline V gene sequence: CDR1 LNHNV, CDR2 YYDKDF (reference sequence). This chain's CDR3 is CATSRDLIDREKLFF. CDR3 DNA sequence: TGTGCCACCAGCAGAGATTTGATCGATCGGGAAAAACTGTTTTTT.

The chain has TRBV27 and TRBJ1-1, with a weak D call TRBD1 (6 bases). The CDR3 totals 15 residues. The V end lost 5 bases, the J end lost 7 bases, and 20 bases lay between the germline ends. The germline CDR1 and CDR2 sequences are MNHEY and SMNVEV (reference sequence). The CDR3: CASSTPSRGLVEAFF. The DNA of the CDR3 is TGTGCCAGCAGTACACCATCCAGGGGTTTGGTTGAAGCTTTCTTT.

V usage is TRBV19 and J usage is TRBJ2-5; D may correspond to TRBD1 or TRBD2 (5 bases each). The V end lost 0 bases, the J end lost 1 base, and 18 bases lay between the germline ends. Looked up from germline, CDR1 is LNHDA and CDR2 is SQIVND (reference sequence). The CDR3 extends over 18 amino acids. Written as DNA, the CDR3 is TGTGCCAGTAGTATAGATGGTCGAATGGGACGGATCCAAGAGACCCAGTACTTC. Amino acid sequence: CASSIDGRMGRIQETQYF.

The chain couples TRBV29-1 to TRBJ1-2; a possible D gene is TRBD1 (5 bases). V was clipped by 3 bases and J by 4 bases, with 12 bases between them. Germline V CDR1 and CDR2: SQVTM, ANQGSEA. The CDR3 runs to 13 residues. In DNA form, the CDR3 reads TGCAGCGTTGAGGTGGGACGAGGCTATGGCTACACCTTC. Translated: CSVEVGRGYGYTF.

This chain links TRBV6-6 with TRBJ2-3; 10 bases are shared with TRBD2. The CDR3 contains 15 residues. With 7 bases clipped from V and 8 bases from J, the junction kept 12 bases outside the gene matches. Per the germline V gene, CDR1 is MNHNY and CDR2 is SVGAGI (reference sequence). CDR3 sequence: CASMFGLAVQTTQYF. The CDR3 region has the DNA TGTGCCAGCATGTTTGGACTAGCGGTACAGACTACGCAGTATTTT.

This clone appeared once. The rearrangement links TRBV15 to TRBJ1-2; no clear D gene. This CDR3 comprises 12 residues. The germline V gene encodes CDR1 LNHNV and CDR2 YYDKDF (reference sequence). The V end lost 5 bases, the J end lost 4 bases, and 8 bases lay between the germline ends. CDR3 coding DNA: TGTGCCACCAGCGGATTTCTCTATGGCTACACCTTC. Its protein is CATSGFLYGYTF.

This clone was seen a few times. Other DNA sequences in this sample translate to the same CDR3. The gene calls are TRBV28 and TRBJ1-1; 7 bases are shared with TRBD1. The CDR3 spans 12 residues. Germline CDR1 and CDR2: MDHEN and SYDVKM. V lost 3 bases, J lost 11 bases, and 6 bases stayed unmatched. CDR3 sequence: CASSLAGTEAFF. The CDR3 DNA is TGTGCCAGCAGTTTGGCCGGGACAGAGGCTTTCTTT.

This rearrangement joins TRBV28 to TRBJ1-5, with unresolved D. Trimming shortened V by 6 bases and J by 5 bases, and 14 bases separated the two germline ends. Germline loops: CDR1 MDHEN, CDR2 SYDVKM. This CDR3 has 14 residues. The CDR3 DNA is TGTGCCAGCAGCCCCGGGCCAAGGGATCAGCCCCAGCATTTT. It yields the protein CASSPGPRDQPQHF.

The V gene is TRBV5-1, the J gene TRBJ2-3, with 8 nucleotides matching TRBD2. The junction had 11 bases not matched to a gene; V was cut back by 4 bases and J by 1 base. CDR1 is SGHRS, CDR2 YFSETQ, per germline. The CDR3 extends over 17 amino acids. The CDR3 region is CASSVGLGEGRTDTQYF. The CDR3 region has the DNA TGCGCCAGCAGCGTGGGACTAGGGGAGGGGCGCACAGATACGCAGTATTTT.

The V and J genes are TRBV11-2 and TRBJ2-1; possible D gene TRBD1, 5 bases. V lost 1 base and J lost 4, with 20 bases in between. CDR3 size: 18 residues. The germline V gene has CDR1 SGHAT and CDR2 FQNNGV. CDR3 loop: CASSLGLMGRFAYNEQFF. The CDR3 bases are TGTGCCAGCAGCTTAGGATTGATGGGGCGGTTTGCTTACAATGAGCAGTTCTTC.

This chain uses TRBV28 with TRBJ2-7; the D gene is possibly TRBD1 (6 bases). CDR3 length: 15 residues. V was clipped by 5 bases and J by 5 bases, with 19 bases between them. Germline V lookup: CDR1 MDHEN, CDR2 SYDVKM. CDR3 residues: CASSSTGRLLNEQYF. The CDR3 coding sequence is TGTGCCAGCAGTAGCACAGGGCGCCTGTTGAACGAGCAGTACTTC.

The chain employs TRBV30 and TRBJ2-3; D unresolved. The germline CDR1 and CDR2 sequences are GTSNPN and SVGIG (reference sequence). This CDR3 region has 16 residues. Trimming took 2 bases from V and 2 from J, leaving 17 bases between them. CDR3 DNA sequence: TGTGCCTGGAGTCCCTCGGAGCTCACTAACACAGATACGCAGTATTTT. Its translation is CAWSPSELTNTDTQYF.

The J gene is TRBJ1-6, the V gene TRBV4-1; D not certain. The germline V and J ends were trimmed by 4 bases and 7 bases, with 8 bases remaining between them. CDR1 and CDR2 (germline): MGHRA, YSYEKL. This CDR3 is 13 amino acids long. CDR3 protein: CASSLTSNSPLHF. The CDR3 nucleotides are TGCGCCAGCAGCCTCACTTCCAATTCACCCCTCCACTTT.

The chain recombines TRBV5-1 with TRBJ2-2; TRBD2 is a possible D gene (5 bases). Germline values: CDR1 SGHRS, CDR2 YFSETQ. CDR3 length: 16 amino acids. Trimming pared 1 base from V and 4 bases from J, leaving 14 bases between. The CDR3 is CASSLLRESATGELFF. The CDR3 nucleotides are TGCGCCAGCAGCTTGTTGAGGGAATCGGCCACCGGGGAGCTGTTTTTT.

V usage is TRBV2 and J usage is TRBJ2-1, with 7 bases identical to TRBD2. The CDR3 has 13 residues. The V segment lost 8 bases and the J segment 14 bases; nucleotides outside the gene matches: 15. Germline CDR1 SNHLY, CDR2 FYNNEI. In DNA form, the CDR3 reads TGTGCCAGCGCGACCGAGGGAGGGCAGTTGGAGTTCTTC. This encodes CASATEGGQLEFF.

This chain joins TRBV27 and TRBJ2-7, with a tentative D call TRBD2 (6 bases). The germline V gene has CDR1 MNHEY and CDR2 SMNVEV (reference sequence). CDR3 length: 17 residues. Trimming stripped 4 bases from V and 2 bases from J, with 21 bases between. The CDR3 DNA reads TGTGCCAGCAGTTCCCCCGGGAGAGCGCGGGGAGCCTACGAGCAGTACTTC. Translated: CASSSPGRARGAYEQYF.

V gene TRBV5-1 combines with J gene TRBJ2-7; 8 bases map to TRBD2. CDR3 length equals 16 residues. The V and J ends lost 0 bases and 3 bases, in that order; junction bases with no gene match: 8. Germline loops: CDR1 SGHRS, CDR2 YFSETQ. Written as DNA, the CDR3 is TGCGCCAGCAGCTTGGGCAGCTCGGGAGGGAACTACGAGCAGTACTTC. Its translation is CASSLGSSGGNYEQYF.

The rearrangement uses TRBV7-9 and TRBJ2-3, with D unresolved. V was cut by 6 bases and J by 0 bases, with 19 bases left in between. The CDR3 sequence is 17 residues long. Germline V gene data show CDR1 as SEHNR and CDR2 as FQNEAQ (reference sequence). CDR3 residues: CASSRTPGPGSTDTQYF. The CDR3 nucleotides are TGTGCCAGCAGTCGTACCCCGGGCCCAGGTAGCACAGATACGCAGTATTTT. Full variable domain (remainder filled in from reference TRBV7-9 and TRBJ2-3): DTGVSQNPRHKITKRGQNVTFRCDPISEHNRLYWYRQTLGQGPEFLTYFQNEAQLEKSRLLSDRFSAERPKGSFSTLEIQRTEQGDSAMYLCASSRTPGPGSTDTQYFGPGTRLTVL.

The chain employs TRBV28 and TRBJ1-5; 8 bases agree with TRBD1. The CDR3 has 19 amino acids. Trimming at V came to 3 bases and at J to 0 bases, leaving 13 bases not matched to a gene. Germline values: CDR1 MDHEN, CDR2 SYDVKM. CDR3 nucleotides: TGTGCCAGCAGTTTGGGCAGGGGGCTTACCTTACCTAGCAATCAGCCCCAGCATTTT. Protein product: CASSLGRGLTLPSNQPQHF.

V gene TRBV18 combines with J gene TRBJ1-1, with D possibly matching TRBD1 (5 bases). Trimming took 6 bases from V and 3 from J, leaving 11 bases between them. Germline V gene sequence: CDR1 KGHSH, CDR2 LQKENI. The CDR3 is 13 residues long. The CDR3 DNA is TGTGCCAGCTCGCGAGCCAGGGACACTGAAGCTTTCTTT. Protein: CASSRARDTEAFF.

The chain recombines TRBV7-3 with TRBJ1-1, with D perhaps matching TRBD1 (5 bases). This CDR3 has 16 residues. Germline V gene lookup returns CDR1 SGHTA and CDR2 FQGTGA. Trimming pared 3 bases from V and 5 bases from J, leaving 19 bases between. This CDR3 is CASSFREIGEGTEAFF. CDR3 sequence (DNA): TGTGCCAGCAGCTTCCGCGAGATAGGGGAGGGTACTGAAGCTTTCTTT.

In nucleotides, the CDR3 is TGTGCCAGCAGCCCCAATAGAAATTCCAATGAGCAGTTCTTC. This codes for CASSPNRNSNEQFF. The chain links TRBV13 to TRBJ2-1; no clear D gene. The CDR3 spans 14 residues. Germline V lookup: CDR1 PRHDT, CDR2 FYEKMQ (reference sequence). The V end lost 5 bases, the J end lost 6 bases, and 14 bases lay between the germline ends.

The V gene is TRBV4-2, the J gene TRBJ2-1; TRBD2 aligns across 8 bases. The germline V gene has CDR1 LGHNA and CDR2 YNFKEQ. J was trimmed by 6 bases and V by 4 bases; bases with no gene match: 5. CDR3 length: 14 amino acids. The CDR3 reads CASSPSGPPNEQFF. The CDR3 DNA follows: TGTGCCAGCAGCCCTAGCGGGCCACCCAATGAGCAGTTCTTC.

On this clone itself: The same CDR3 also results from other DNA sequences found in this sample. The rearrangement links TRBV5-1 to TRBJ2-7; D unclear. Germline V gene data show CDR1 as SGHRS and CDR2 as YFSETQ. V dropped 2 bases and J dropped 1 base, with 7 bases sitting between them. The CDR3 length is 13 residues. As DNA, the CDR3 is TGCGCCAGCAGCTTAGGAGTTTCCTACGAGCAGTACTTC. Translation: CASSLGVSYEQYF. Full variable domain (missing parts from reference TRBV5-1 and TRBJ2-7): KAGVTQTPRYLIKTRGQQVTLSCSPISGHRSVSWYQQTPGQGLQFLFEYFSETQRNKGNFPGRFSGRQFSNSRSEMNVSTLELGDSALYLCASSLGVSYEQYFGPGTRLTVT.

This chain links TRBV5-1 with TRBJ2-2, with 9 bases matching TRBD1. After removal of 4 bases from V and 4 bases from J, the junction contained 14 bases not matched to a gene. The germline V gene encodes CDR1 SGHRS and CDR2 YFSETQ. This CDR3 has 18 amino acids. This chain's CDR3 is CASSERPPGQGATGELFF. The CDR3 nucleotides are TGCGCCAGCAGCGAACGACCGCCGGGACAGGGAGCCACCGGGGAGCTGTTTTTT.

Concerning this clone: The same CDR3 also results from other DNA sequences found in this sample. This chain uses TRBV14 with TRBJ1-1; D is ambiguous. V lost 0 bases and J lost 4, with 6 bases in between. CDR1 SGHDN and CDR2 FVKESK come from the germline V gene. The CDR3 has 13 amino acids. CDR3 sequence: CASSQERGTEAFF. The CDR3 coding sequence is TGTGCCAGCAGCCAAGAACGGGGCACTGAAGCTTTCTTT.

This chain uses TRBV10-1 with TRBJ1-1; 8 positions agree with TRBD1. This CDR3 comprises 15 residues. Germline loops: CDR1 WNHNN, CDR2 SYGVQD (reference sequence). V was clipped by 4 bases and J by 2 bases; unmatched bases: 6. The CDR3 DNA reads TGCGCCAGCAGTGTAGGACAGGGTCGAAACACTGAAGCTTTCTTT. Translation gives CASSVGQGRNTEAFF.

The chain combines TRBV7-9 with TRBJ1-4; D is perhaps TRBD1 (5 bases). The ends were cut back, 1 base at V and 7 bases at J, with 10 bases in the middle. The CDR3 is 14 residues long. CDR1 SEHNR and CDR2 FQNEAQ come from the germline V gene (reference sequence). The CDR3 region has the DNA TGTGCCAGCAGCTTAGGACAGCCACCTGAAAAACTGTTTTTT. Protein: CASSLGQPPEKLFF.